Presented here are 16 T cell receptor beta chains from one specimen sequenced in a study of neurological immune-mediated disorders (dated 2019 in TCRdb). The method was 5' RACE. The sample was run on an Illumina HiSeq 2500. TCRdb's own reprocessing of the public reads used fastp at Q25 and MiXCR and kept productive beta chains. Rows with one shared CDR3 protein collapse into an entry with the most common genes and DNA. Within this sample are 84,000 or so distinct CDR3 sequences, with 3.5% to 4.5% of them counted one time only. The ten largest clones take up 5.7% of the sample. The time point label, as the study defines it: longitudinal time-point 3. The material sequenced was PBMCs. These receptor sequences come from an older woman with multiple sclerosis.

The sample holds many counts of this clonotype. The genes are TRBV5-1 and TRBJ1-3, with D possibly being TRBD1 (5 bases). The CDR3 loop spans 14 amino acids. V was clipped by 4 bases and J by 4 bases, with 12 bases between them. CDR1 SGHRS and CDR2 YFSETQ come from the germline V gene. The CDR3 nucleotides are TGCGCCAGCAGCCCGGGGGTTGGAGGAAACACCATATATTTT. It encodes CASSPGVGGNTIYF.

This clonotype was detected many times. V usage is TRBV7-9 and J usage is TRBJ2-2, with 7 bases lining up with TRBD1. J gave up 4 bases and V 3 bases, and 5 bases lay outside the gene matches. The CDR3 covers 15 residues. CDR1 and CDR2 from the germline V gene are SEHNR and FQNEAQ (reference sequence). CDR3 residues: CASSFVQGSTGELFF. CDR3 sequence (DNA): TGTGCCAGCAGCTTTGTACAGGGGAGCACCGGGGAGCTGTTTTTT.

This clonotype was seen many times. The chain uses TRBV5-1 and TRBJ1-2; D might be TRBD1 (6 bases). Germline V gene data show CDR1 as SGHRS and CDR2 as YFSETQ. With 4 bases removed from V and 8 bases from J, the gap between germline ends came to 27 bases. The CDR3 has 17 residues. This chain's CDR3 is CASSATITGHNFGGYTF. The CDR3 DNA reads TGCGCCAGCAGCGCCACTATTACGGGACATAACTTTGGAGGCTACACCTTC.

This clonotype was found many times. The chain couples TRBV20-1 to TRBJ2-1; 9 bases agree with TRBD2. CDR3 length: 13 amino acids. Per germline, CDR1 DFQATT and CDR2 SNEGSKA (reference sequence). V was pared by 4 bases and J by 10 bases, with 8 bases of the junction left unmatched. CDR3 bases: TGCAGTGCTATCGGCGGGGGGGCTGGGGAGCAGTTCTTC. It yields the protein CSAIGGGAGEQFF.

This clonotype was seen ten or more times. The chain is built from TRBV5-5 and TRBJ2-6; 8 bases fit TRBD1. The CDR3 is 18 amino acids. Per the germline V gene, CDR1 is SGHKS and CDR2 is YYEKEE (reference sequence). The V gene end was trimmed by 5 bases and the J gene end by 2 bases; junction bases not matched to a gene: 12. The CDR3 DNA is TGTGCCAGCAGTTCGGACAGGGAAACATCTCCTGGGGCCAACGTCCTGACTTTC. It translates to CASSSDRETSPGANVLTF.

This clonotype appeared many times. The V gene is TRBV5-1, the J gene TRBJ2-1; no definite D call. The CDR3 spans 14 residues. Germline lookup yields CDR1 SGHRS and CDR2 YFSETQ. With 0 bases removed from V and 6 bases from J, the gap between germline ends came to 10 bases. CDR3 nucleotides: TGCGCCAGCAGCTTGGGCGAATCGGCCAATGAGCAGTTCTTC. Residues: CASSLGESANEQFF.

The sample holds many counts of this clonotype. The V and J genes are TRBV12-3 or TRBV12-4 and TRBJ1-5; the D gene is possibly TRBD1 (6 bases). The CDR3 runs to 17 residues. V lost 5 bases, J lost 2 bases, and 19 bases lay in between. The CDR3 is CASSLEHTGIGNQPQHF. Written as DNA, the CDR3 is TGTGCCAGCAGTCTGGAGCACACAGGGATTGGCAATCAGCCCCAGCATTTT.

This clonotype was picked up many times. This rearrangement joins TRBV3-1 to TRBJ1-6; D unresolved. Trimming stripped 4 bases from V and 6 bases from J, with 10 bases between. CDR3 length: 14 residues. Germline CDR1 and CDR2: LGHDT and YNNKEL (reference sequence). The CDR3 loop reads CASSPRTSNSPLHF. Written as DNA, the CDR3 is TGTGCCAGCAGCCCGCGGACTTCTAATTCACCCCTCCACTTT.

This clonotype came up many times. The chain couples TRBV5-1 to TRBJ1-2; possible D gene TRBD1, 5 bases. Trimming took off 6 bases at V and 7 bases at J, with 16 bases between the two ends. The CDR3 length is 13 residues. Per germline, CDR1 SGHRS and CDR2 YFSETQ. The chain's CDR3 is CASTVVGESGYTF. The CDR3, as DNA: TGCGCCAGCACCGTGGTAGGGGAAAGTGGCTACACCTTC.

This clonotype was counted ten times or more. This sequence joins TRBV5-1 and TRBJ2-5; D may match TRBD1 or TRBD2 (6 bases each). The V end lost 0 bases, the J end lost 5 bases, and 14 bases lay between the germline ends. In germline, CDR1 is SGHRS, CDR2 YFSETQ. This CDR3 has 15 amino acids. The DNA of the CDR3 is TGCGCCAGCAGCTTGGAGGGGGGACCTCACGAGACCCAGTACTTC. This sequence encodes CASSLEGGPHETQYF.

This clonotype was counted ten times or more. V is TRBV5-1 and J is TRBJ1-6; D gene ambiguous. In germline, CDR1 is SGHRS, CDR2 YFSETQ. This CDR3 is built from 13 residues. Trimming took off 0 bases at V and 8 bases at J, with 6 bases between the two ends. The CDR3 here is CASSLEGYSPLHF. CDR3 coding DNA: TGCGCCAGCAGCTTGGAGGGCTATTCACCCCTCCACTTT.

This clonotype appeared many times. The chain combines TRBV7-2 with TRBJ2-1; 9 bases fit TRBD2. The CDR3 is made up of 15 amino acids. The germline V gene has CDR1 SGHTA and CDR2 FQGNSA. The ends lost 7 bases at V and 6 bases at J; junction bases unmatched: 10. Here the CDR3 reads CASNPGGGAVNEQFF. CDR3 bases: TGTGCCAGCAACCCGGGCGGGGGGGCAGTCAATGAGCAGTTCTTC.

This clonotype was observed many times. This chain uses TRBV12-3 or TRBV12-4 with TRBJ1-6, with 7 bases lining up with TRBD1. The CDR3 extends over 14 amino acids. V lost 4 bases to trimming and J lost 13 bases; unmatched junction nucleotides: 10. This CDR3 reads CASSSRQGHKPLHF. For the CDR3, the DNA is TGTGCCAGCAGTTCCCGACAGGGCCATAAGCCCCTCCACTTT.

This clonotype came up many times. The chain combines TRBV5-1 with TRBJ2-5, with 7 bases identical to TRBD2. V shed 0 bases and J 5 bases; nucleotides not matched to a gene: 7. CDR1 is SGHRS and CDR2 is YFSETQ in the germline V gene. The CDR3 is 15 amino acids. The chain's CDR3 is CASSLAASGAETQYF. CDR3 DNA: TGCGCCAGCAGCTTGGCGGCGAGCGGGGCGGAGACCCAGTACTTC.

Many counts were recorded for this clonotype. The chain links TRBV5-1 to TRBJ1-2; D is unresolved. V lost 5 bases and J lost 3, with 17 bases in between. Germline V CDR1 and CDR2: SGHRS, YFSETQ. CDR3 length: 15 amino acids. Written as DNA, the CDR3 is TGCGCCAGCAGTCAAGGAGGCTCACTCGACTATGGCTACACCTTC. Amino acids: CASSQGGSLDYGYTF. The variable domain in full, completed from reference TRBV5-1 and TRBJ1-2, reads KAGVTQTPRYLIKTRGQQVTLSCSPISGHRSVSWYQQTPGQGLQFLFEYFSETQRNKGNFPGRFSGRQFSNSRSEMNVSTLELGDSALYLCASSQGGSLDYGYTFGSGTRLTVV.

The chain recombines TRBV20-1 with TRBJ1-1; D unresolved. V dropped 5 bases and J dropped 9 bases, with 19 bases sitting between them. CDR3 size: 13 residues. From germline, CDR1 is DFQATT and CDR2 SNEGSKA (reference sequence). The CDR3 nucleotides are TGCAGTGCTCCCAAGGGAGGGAGGCCTAAAGCTTTCTTT. This sequence encodes CSAPKGGRPKAFF.